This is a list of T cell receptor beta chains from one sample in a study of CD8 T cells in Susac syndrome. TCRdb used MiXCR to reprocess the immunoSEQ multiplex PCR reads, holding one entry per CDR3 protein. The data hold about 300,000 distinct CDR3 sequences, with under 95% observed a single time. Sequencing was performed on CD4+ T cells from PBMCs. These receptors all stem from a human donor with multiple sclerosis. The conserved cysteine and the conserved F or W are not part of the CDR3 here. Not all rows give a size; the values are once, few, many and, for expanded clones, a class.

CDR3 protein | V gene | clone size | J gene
ASSLGGGQETQY | TRBV7-9 | . | TRBJ2-5
ASSLMGLAAYEQY | TRBV12-3/TRBV12-4 | . | TRBJ2-7
ASSPQGGEQY | TRBV7-6 | . | TRBJ2-7
AWTRGASYNSPLH | TRBV30 | . | TRBJ1-6
ASGSWTLAGATGELF | TRBV12-5 | . | TRBJ2-2
SAPQDMNTEAF | TRBV20-1 | once | TRBJ1-1
ASSLGSVGEKLF | TRBV5-8 | . | TRBJ1-4
ATSDSGVPGTSNNEQF | TRBV24-1 | . | TRBJ2-1
ASSPQGPKYEQY | TRBV12-3/TRBV12-4 | once | TRBJ2-7
ASSISVSNTGELF | TRBV7-2 | once | TRBJ2-2
ASSLSFGGAGANVLT | TRBV7-2 | . | TRBJ2-6
ASSSSGGLGEQY | TRBV5-1 | . | TRBJ2-7
ASSLPGPHEQY | TRBV7-2 | . | TRBJ2-7
ASSPRQGGRPQAREQF | TRBV4-2 | . | TRBJ2-1
ASSLEARGQVLF | TRBV5-6 | once | TRBJ2-1
ASSLRDRVNTGELF | TRBV11-2 | . | TRBJ2-2
ASSQDHLDHITGTGELF | TRBV4-2 | . | TRBJ2-2
SARDRADEQY | TRBV20-1 | . | TRBJ2-7
ASSPGGGTSGRNEQF | TRBV4-1 | . | TRBJ2-1
ASSLGDRGNEQY | TRBV7-9 | . | TRBJ2-7
ASSLNSGGNQPQH | TRBV7-2 | . | TRBJ1-5
ASSEVWRSTDTQY | TRBV2 | once | TRBJ2-3